The 4 T cell receptor beta chains in this list originate from one sample, sequenced in a study of T cell clonality in common variable immunodeficiency. Using immunoSEQ multiplex PCR, the repertoire was profiled, and TCRdb retains in-frame clones only, with some absent. There are approximately 60,000 clones in the sample, none observed a single time. Material: peripheral blood mononuclear cells. These receptors all stem from a person aged 18 to 75 in good health.

The sample holds many counts of this clone. The read ends 3 residues shy of where the CDR3 ends; the end is completed using the germline J gene. The chain is built from TRBV30 and TRBJ1-2, with 7 bases identical to TRBD1. The CDR3 covers 16 residues. V lost 1 base to trimming and J lost 4 bases; unmatched junction nucleotides: 12. Germline CDR1 GTSNPN, CDR2 SVGIG (reference sequence). The CDR3 bases that were read are TGTGCCTGGAGTGCCCCTTGGGACAGTTTCATCTATGGC. This sequence encodes CAWSAPWDSFIYG. In full, the CDR3 is CAWSAPWDSFIYGYTF.

This clone was seen repeatedly, ten times or more. The read halts 3 residues ahead of the CDR3 end, with the missing end drawn from the germline J gene. The chain couples TRBV20-1 to TRBJ2-7, with TRBD1 matching over 9 bases. Looked up from germline, CDR1 is DFQATT and CDR2 is SNEGSKA (reference sequence). CDR3 length: 13 residues. V trimming: 0 bases; J trimming: 4 bases; junction bases outside the gene matches: 1. The CDR3 spells CSAREGQGYEQYF. The CDR3 DNA, read in part, is TGCAGTGCTAGAGAGGGACAGGGATACGAG.

This clone was recorded a few times. The CDR3 end is not reached by the read, which stops 3 residues before it; the germline J gene fills it in. The rearrangement joins TRBV11-2 to TRBJ2-1; TRBD2 matches at 8 bases. The CDR3 has 15 residues. Germline V CDR1 and CDR2: SGHAT, FQNNGV. V lost 0 bases, J lost 7 bases, and 5 bases stayed unmatched. The DNA read from the CDR3 is TGTGCCAGCAGCTTAGACGGGGGGGCCGGGAATGAG. It yields the protein CASSLDGGAGNE. The whole CDR3 sequence is CASSLDGGAGNEQFF.

As for this clone: Being one base from a much bigger clone, this may be a read error. Read sequence stops 3 residues before the CDR3 end, and the germline J gene provides the missing end. This rearrangement joins TRBV5-1 to TRBJ1-1; 10 bases match TRBD1. CDR3 length equals 15 residues. Germline lookup yields CDR1 SGHRS and CDR2 YFSETQ. The CDR3 region is CASSLGQGESTDAFF. The CDR3 DNA, read in part, is TGCGCCAGCAGCCTAGGACAGGGGGAGAGCACTGAC.